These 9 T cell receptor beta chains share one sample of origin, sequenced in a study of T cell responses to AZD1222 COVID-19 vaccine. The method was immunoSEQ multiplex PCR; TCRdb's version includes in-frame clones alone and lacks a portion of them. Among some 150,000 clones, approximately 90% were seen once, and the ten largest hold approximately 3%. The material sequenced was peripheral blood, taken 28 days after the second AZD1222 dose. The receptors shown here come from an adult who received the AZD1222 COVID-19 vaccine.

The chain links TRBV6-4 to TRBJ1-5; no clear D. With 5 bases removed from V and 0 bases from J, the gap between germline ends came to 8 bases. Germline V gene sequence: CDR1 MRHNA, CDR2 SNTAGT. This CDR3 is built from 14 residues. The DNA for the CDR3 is TGTGCCAGCAGTCCGGTATATAGCAATCAGCCCCAGCATTTT. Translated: CASSPVYSNQPQHF.

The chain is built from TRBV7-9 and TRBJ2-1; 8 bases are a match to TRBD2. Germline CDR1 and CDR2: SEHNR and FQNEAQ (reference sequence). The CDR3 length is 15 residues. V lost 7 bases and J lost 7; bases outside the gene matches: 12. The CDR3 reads CASTLDGRAWNEQFF. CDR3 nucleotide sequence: TGTGCCAGCACCCTCGACGGGAGGGCCTGGAATGAGCAGTTCTTC.

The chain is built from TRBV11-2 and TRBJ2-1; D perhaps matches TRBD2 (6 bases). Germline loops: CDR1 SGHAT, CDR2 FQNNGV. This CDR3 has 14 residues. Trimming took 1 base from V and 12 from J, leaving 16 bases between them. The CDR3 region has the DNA TGTGCCAGCAGCTTAGGCCGGGACTCCGGGAGGCAGTTCTTC. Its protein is CASSLGRDSGRQFF. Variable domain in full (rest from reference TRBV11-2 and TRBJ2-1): EAGVAQSPRYKIIEKRQSVAFWCNPISGHATLYWYQQILGQGPKLLIQFQNNGVVDDSQLPKDRFSAERLKGVDSTLKIQPAKLEDSAVYLCASSLGRDSGRQFFGPGTRLTVL.

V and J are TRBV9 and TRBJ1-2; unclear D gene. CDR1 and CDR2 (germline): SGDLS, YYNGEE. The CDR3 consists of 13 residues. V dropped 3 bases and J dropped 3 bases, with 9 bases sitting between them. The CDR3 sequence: CASSASGYYGYTF. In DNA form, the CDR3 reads TGTGCCAGCAGCGCCTCTGGGTACTATGGCTACACCTTC.

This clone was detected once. The DNA of the CDR3 is TGTGCCAGCAGTTATGCTGGGACGGCGGAATATGAAGCTTTCTTT. Translating gives CASSYAGTAEYEAFF. This chain uses TRBV6-5 with TRBJ1-1, with D possibly being TRBD1 (5 bases). V gave up 3 bases and J gave up 7 bases, with 18 bases separating them. The V gene's germline CDR1 is MNHEY and CDR2 SVGAGI. The CDR3 is 15 residues long.

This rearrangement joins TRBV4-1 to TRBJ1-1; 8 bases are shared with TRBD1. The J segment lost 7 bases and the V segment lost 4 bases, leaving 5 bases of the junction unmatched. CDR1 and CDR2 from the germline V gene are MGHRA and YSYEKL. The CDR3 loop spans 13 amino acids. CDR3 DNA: TGCGCCAGCAGCCTTGACAGGGGTAGTGAAGCTTTCTTT. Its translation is CASSLDRGSEAFF.

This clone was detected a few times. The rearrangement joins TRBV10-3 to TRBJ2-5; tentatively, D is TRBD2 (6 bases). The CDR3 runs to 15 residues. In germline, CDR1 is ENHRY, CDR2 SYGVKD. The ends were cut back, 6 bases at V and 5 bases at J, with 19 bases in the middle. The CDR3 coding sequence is TGTGCCATCAGGGGTCCGCAGGGTCGGGGGGAGACCCAGTACTTC. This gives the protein CAIRGPQGRGETQYF.

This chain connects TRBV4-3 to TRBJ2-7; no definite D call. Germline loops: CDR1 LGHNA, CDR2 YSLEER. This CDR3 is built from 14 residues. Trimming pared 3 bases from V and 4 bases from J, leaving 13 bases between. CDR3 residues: CASSQAHSGYEQYF. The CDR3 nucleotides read TGCGCCAGCAGCCAGGCGCATTCGGGTTACGAGCAGTACTTC.

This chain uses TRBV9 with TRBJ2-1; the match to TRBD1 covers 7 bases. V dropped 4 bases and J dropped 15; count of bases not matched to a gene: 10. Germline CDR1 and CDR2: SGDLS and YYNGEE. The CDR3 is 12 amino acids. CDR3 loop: CASSTPGQWLFF. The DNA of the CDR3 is TGTGCCAGCAGCACCCCGGGACAGTGGCTGTTCTTC.